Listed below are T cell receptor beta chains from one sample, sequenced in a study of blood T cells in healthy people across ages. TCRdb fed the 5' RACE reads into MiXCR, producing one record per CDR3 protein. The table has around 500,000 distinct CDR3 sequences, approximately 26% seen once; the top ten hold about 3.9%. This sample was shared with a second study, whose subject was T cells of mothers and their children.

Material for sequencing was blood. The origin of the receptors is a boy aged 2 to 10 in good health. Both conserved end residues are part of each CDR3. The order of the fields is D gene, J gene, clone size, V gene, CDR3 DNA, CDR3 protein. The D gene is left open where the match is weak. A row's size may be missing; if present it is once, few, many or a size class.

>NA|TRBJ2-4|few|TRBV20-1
TGCAGTGCCCTTAGTGGGAGGCTAGCCAAAAACATTCAGTACTTC
CSALSGRLAKNIQYF
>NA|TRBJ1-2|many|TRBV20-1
TGCAGTGCAGCCAAAGGGAAGGCGGATGGCTACACCTTC
CSAAKGKADGYTF
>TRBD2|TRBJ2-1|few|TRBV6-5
TGTGCCAGCAGTCCCACGACTAGCATACATGAGCAGTTCTTC
CASSPTTSIHEQFF
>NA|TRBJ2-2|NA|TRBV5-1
TGCGCCAGCGGTTCGGACTTACCTACCGGGGAGCTGTTTTTT
CASGSDLPTGELFF
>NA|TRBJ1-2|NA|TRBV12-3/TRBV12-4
TGTGCCAGCAGTTTAGCGACATATTCTGGCTACACCTTC
CASSLATYSGYTF
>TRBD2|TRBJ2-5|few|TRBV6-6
TGTGCCAGCAGTTACGGGACTAGCGGGGGGGGTGAGACCCAGTACTTC
CASSYGTSGGGETQYF
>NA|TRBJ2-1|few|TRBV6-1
TGTGCCAGCAGTGAAGCAGGACTGGACAATGAGCAGTTCTTC
CASSEAGLDNEQFF
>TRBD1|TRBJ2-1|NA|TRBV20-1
TGCAGTGCTAGACGGACAGGGGTAGGCAATGAGCAGTTCTTC
CSARRTGVGNEQFF
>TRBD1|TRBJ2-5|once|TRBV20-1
TGCAGTGCCGACCTAGGGACAGGGGGGAGGACCCAGTACTTC
CSADLGTGGRTQYF
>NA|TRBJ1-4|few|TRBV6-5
TGTGCCAGCAGTTTTCAGGGGTATAATGAAAAACTGTTTTTT
CASSFQGYNEKLFF
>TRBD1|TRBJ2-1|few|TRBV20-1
TGCAGTGCTTTCCCTTCCCTACAGGGGATCTACAATGAGCAGTTCTTC
CSAFPSLQGIYNEQFF
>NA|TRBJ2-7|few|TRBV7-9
TGTGCCAGCAGCTCCGAATCCTACGAGCAGTACTTC
CASSSESYEQYF
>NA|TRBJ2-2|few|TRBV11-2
TGTGCCAGCAGCTTACGCGGGCTGGACACCGGGGAGCTGTTTTTT
CASSLRGLDTGELFF
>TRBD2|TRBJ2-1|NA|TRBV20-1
TGCAGTGCTAGAGATATAGCGGGGAGCTCCTACAATGAGCAGTTCTTC
CSARDIAGSSYNEQFF
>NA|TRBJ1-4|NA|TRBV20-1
TGCAGTGCTAGACCGAACGGACCCTCAACTGAAAAACTGTTTTTT
CSARPNGPSTEKLFF
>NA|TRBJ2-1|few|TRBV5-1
TGCGCCAGCAGCTCCCTGGGTGCGGATGAGCAGTTCTTC
CASSSLGADEQFF
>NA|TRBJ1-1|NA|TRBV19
TGTGCCAGTAGCAGTCTGCCAGGAACAATGAACACTGAAGCTTTCTTT
CASSSLPGTMNTEAFF
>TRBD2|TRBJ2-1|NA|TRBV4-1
TGCGCCAGCAGCCAGCCTACTAGCGGGAGAGGCAATGAGCAGTTCTTC
CASSQPTSGRGNEQFF
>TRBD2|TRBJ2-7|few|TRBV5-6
TGTGCCAGCAGCTTTTTGAAACTAGCGGGTTCCTACGAGCAGTACTTC
CASSFLKLAGSYEQYF
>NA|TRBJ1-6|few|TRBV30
TGTGCCTGGAGTGTCCCAGGGCGAGATTCACCCCTCCACTTT
CAWSVPGRDSPLHF
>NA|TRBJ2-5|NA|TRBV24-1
TGTGCCACCAGTGCCGCAGATCAAGAGACCCAGTACTTC
CATSAADQETQYF
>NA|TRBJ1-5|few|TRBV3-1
TGTGCCAGCAGCCAAGATGGGGGAGTAACCCAGCATTTT
CASSQDGGVTQHF
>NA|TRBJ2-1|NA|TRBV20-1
TGCAGTGCCAAGGGGGAGAGGTCCTACAATGAGCAGTTCTTC
CSAKGERSYNEQFF
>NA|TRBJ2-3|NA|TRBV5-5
TGTGCCAGCAGCTTGGAGTTCCGCACAGATACGCAGTATTTT
CASSLEFRTDTQYF
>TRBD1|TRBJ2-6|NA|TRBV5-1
TGCGCCAGCAACGTAAATGACAGGGGTGGTTCCAACGTCCTGACCTTC
CASNVNDRGGSNVLTF
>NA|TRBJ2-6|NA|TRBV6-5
TGTGCCGGCAGTTACTCGGCAGGGGCCAACGTCCTGACTTTC
CAGSYSAGANVLTF
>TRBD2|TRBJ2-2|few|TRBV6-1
TGTGCCAGCAGAAGAGCGGGGGGACCCCCCGGGGAGCTGTTTTTT
CASRRAGGPPGELFF
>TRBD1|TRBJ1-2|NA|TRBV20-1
TGCAGTGCTAGACGCCGGGACAGGGGGCTTGGCTACACCTTC
CSARRRDRGLGYTF
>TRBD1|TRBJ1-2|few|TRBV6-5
TGTGCCAGCACCCAGGGGGCCTATGGCTACACCTTC
CASTQGAYGYTF
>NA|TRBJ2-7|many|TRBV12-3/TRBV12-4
TGTGCCAGCAGCTCTAACGCAGGATCGCCCTACGAGCAGTACTTC
CASSSNAGSPYEQYF
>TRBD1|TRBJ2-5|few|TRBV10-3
TGTGCCATTCAGGGGGTACAAGAGACCCAGTACTTC
CAIQGVQETQYF
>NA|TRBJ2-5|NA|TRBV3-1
TGTGCCAGCTCCTACAGGGCCGGAGAGACCCAGTACTTC
CASSYRAGETQYF
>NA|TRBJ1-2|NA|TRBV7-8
TGTGCCAGCAGCTTTGCGTCTAACTATGGCTACACCTTC
CASSFASNYGYTF
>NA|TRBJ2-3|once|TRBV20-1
TGCAGTGCTCCGGGGGCGAGCACAGATACGCAGTATTTT
CSAPGASTDTQYF
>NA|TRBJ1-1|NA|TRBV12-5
TGTGCTAGTGGTTTTAACGCTGAAGCTTTCTTT
CASGFNAEAFF
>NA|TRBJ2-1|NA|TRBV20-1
TGCAGTGCTAGGTGGCTAGCGCGCGACAATGAGCAGTTCTTC
CSARWLARDNEQFF
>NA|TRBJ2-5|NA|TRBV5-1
TGCGCCAGCAGCCCCGGGACTCGTGAAGAGACCCAGTACTTC
CASSPGTREETQYF
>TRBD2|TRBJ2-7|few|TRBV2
TGTGCCAGCACCCTAAGGGAGGGGAGCTACGAGCAGTACTTC
CASTLREGSYEQYF
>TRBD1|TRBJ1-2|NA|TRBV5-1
TGCGCCAGCAGCTTTCAGCTCGCTTCACAGGGGATGACGGGAGGCTACACCTTC
CASSFQLASQGMTGGYTF
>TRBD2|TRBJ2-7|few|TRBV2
TGTGCCAGCAGGGCTCTAGCGGATTACTACGAGCAGTACTTC
CASRALADYYEQYF